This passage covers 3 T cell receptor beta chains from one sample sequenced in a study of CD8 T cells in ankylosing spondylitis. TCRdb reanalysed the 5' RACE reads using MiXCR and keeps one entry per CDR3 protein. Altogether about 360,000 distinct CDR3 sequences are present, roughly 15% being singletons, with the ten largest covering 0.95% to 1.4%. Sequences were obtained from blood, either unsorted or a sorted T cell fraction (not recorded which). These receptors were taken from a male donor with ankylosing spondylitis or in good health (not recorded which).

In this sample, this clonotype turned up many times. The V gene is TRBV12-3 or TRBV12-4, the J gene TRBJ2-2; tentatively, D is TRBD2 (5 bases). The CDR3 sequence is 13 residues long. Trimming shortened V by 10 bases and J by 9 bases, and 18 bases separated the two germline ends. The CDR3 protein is CANGRRGMRELFF. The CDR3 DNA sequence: TGTGCCAACGGACGCCGGGGAATGAGGGAGCTGTTTTTT.

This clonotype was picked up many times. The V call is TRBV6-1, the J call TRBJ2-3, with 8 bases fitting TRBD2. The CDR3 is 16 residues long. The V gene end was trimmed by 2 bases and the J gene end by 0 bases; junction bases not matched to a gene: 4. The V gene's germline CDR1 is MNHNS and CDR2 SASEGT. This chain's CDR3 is CASSELSGGSTDTQYF. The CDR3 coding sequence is TGTGCCAGCAGTGAATTGAGCGGGGGCAGCACAGATACGCAGTATTTT.

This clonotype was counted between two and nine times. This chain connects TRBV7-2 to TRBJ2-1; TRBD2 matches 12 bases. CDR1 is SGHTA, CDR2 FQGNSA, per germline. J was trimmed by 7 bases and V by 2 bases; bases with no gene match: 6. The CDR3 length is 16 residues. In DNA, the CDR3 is TGTGCCAGCAGCTTATGGGCTAGCGGGAGGGTTAATGAGCAGTTCTTC. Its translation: CASSLWASGRVNEQFF.